The T cell receptor (beta chain) described here comes from a study of shared clonotypes between healthy human individuals. V dropped 7 bases and J dropped 0 bases, with 13 bases sitting between them. The germline gives CDR1 SNHLY, CDR2 FYNNEI. This CDR3 region has 15 residues. Terminally differentiated effector memory CD45RA+ cells were excluded by CCR7 positive selection of CD45RO-negative cells. Donors were healthy HIV-negative adults without recently reported acute infections or vaccinations. Assay used: immunoSEQ multiplex PCR; TCRdb lists only in-frame clones, some missing. The sample holds fewer than 1 million clones, around 96% seen once.

The gene calls are TRBV2 and TRBJ1-5; a weak D match, TRBD1 (5 bases). The TCR sequence derives from a man aged 25 to 40 in good health. The specimen was naive CD8+ T cells sorted from blood. DNA for the CDR3: TGTGCCAGCATATCCAGGGTCGGTAGCAATCAGCCCCAGCATTTT. This translates into CASISRVGSNQPQHF.